The 8 T cell receptor beta chains below all came from one sample that was sequenced in a study of vaccination effects on CD4 cells after COVID-19. What these receptors recognize is not known. Sequenced by immunoSEQ multiplex PCR; TCRdb stores in-frame clones only, minus some. The table records about 24,000 clones, 71% of them present only once. In the ViraFEST assay, antigen-specific CD4+ clonotypes were identified by expansion after peptide-pool stimulation. Culture proceeded for 10 days, and CD4+ T cells were then isolated. According to the study, vaccine recipients showed no prior SARS-CoV-2 infection and negative nucleocapsid antibodies. The sequencing here drew on CD4+ T cells from PBMCs cultured with HCoV-OC43 spike peptides, taken before COVID-19 vaccination. Sample subset: HCoV-OC43 spike overlapping peptide pool stimulation. These receptors were obtained from a human donor who received a COVID-19 vaccine.

This clone was picked up a small number of times. In DNA form, the CDR3 reads TGTGCCAGCAGCTTAAGACAGGGGCGTTCTGGGGCCAACGTCCTGACTTTC. Residues: CASSLRQGRSGANVLTF. The chain links TRBV7-8 to TRBJ2-6, with 8 bases fitting TRBD1. This CDR3 has 17 residues. In germline, CDR1 is SGHVS, CDR2 FQNEAQ. The V segment lost 2 bases and the J segment 1 base; nucleotides outside the gene matches: 4.

The chain employs TRBV29-1 and TRBJ1-1; possibly TRBD1 for D (6 bases). V lost 6 bases, J lost 1 base, and 12 bases lay in between. Germline V gene data show CDR1 as SQVTM and CDR2 as ANQGSEA. The length of the CDR3 is 13 residues. CDR3 amino acids: CSVGGGANTEAFF. The CDR3 coding sequence is TGCAGCGTCGGAGGGGGGGCGAACACTGAAGCTTTCTTT.

This clone has a handful of counts. CDR3: CASSQGQGGNNEKLFF. The DNA for the CDR3 is TGCGCCAGCAGCCAAGGACAGGGGGGCAATAATGAAAAACTGTTTTTT. The rearrangement joins TRBV4-1 to TRBJ1-4; 9 bases agree with TRBD1. This CDR3 spans 16 amino acids. Per germline, CDR1 MGHRA and CDR2 YSYEKL. The V and J ends lost 1 base and 4 bases, in that order; junction bases with no gene match: 4.

This rearrangement joins TRBV6-4 to TRBJ2-5; 8 bases are a match to TRBD2. With V trimmed by 4 bases and J by 5 bases, 9 bases remained unmatched. Looked up from germline, CDR1 is MRHNA and CDR2 is SNTAGT. The CDR3 is 15 residues long. Written as DNA, the CDR3 is TGTGCCAGCAGTGCGAACGCGGGAGGAGGGGAGACCCAGTACTTC. Translated, it gives CASSANAGGGETQYF.

The CDR3 is CASRIRGTGELFF. CDR3 DNA sequence: TGTGCCAGCAGAATAAGGGGAACCGGGGAGCTGTTTTTT. V and J are TRBV12-3 or TRBV12-4 and TRBJ2-2; a weak D match, TRBD1 (5 bases). The CDR3 runs to 13 residues. V shed 6 bases and J shed 5 bases, with 10 bases lying between them.

The gene calls are TRBV27 and TRBJ2-2, with 10 bases lining up with TRBD1. Germline CDR1 reads MNHEY; CDR2 reads SMNVEV (reference sequence). This CDR3 region has 16 residues. V trimming: 4 bases; J trimming: 0 bases; junction bases outside the gene matches: 2. The CDR3: CASSYDRGPNTGELFF. The DNA of the CDR3 is TGTGCCAGCAGTTATGACAGGGGGCCGAACACCGGGGAGCTGTTTTTT.

This clone was counted a few times. The chain employs TRBV7-9 and TRBJ1-3; D might be TRBD1 (5 bases). Germline V gene data show CDR1 as SEHNR and CDR2 as FQNEAQ (reference sequence). V lost 4 bases and J lost 7, with 11 bases in between. This CDR3 spans 13 amino acids. The CDR3 sequence is CASSSPGGNTIYF. The CDR3 coding sequence is TGTGCCAGCAGCTCGCCCGGGGGTAACACCATATATTTT.

V gene TRBV11-2 combines with J gene TRBJ1-1, with a weak D call TRBD1 (5 bases). V was clipped by 2 bases and J by 1 base, with 11 bases between them. CDR1 SGHAT and CDR2 FQNNGV come from the germline V gene. This CDR3 is 15 amino acids long. The CDR3 nucleotides are TGTGCCAGCAGCTTAAGGCGGGGGTCGAACACTGAAGCTTTCTTT. It codes for CASSLRRGSNTEAFF.